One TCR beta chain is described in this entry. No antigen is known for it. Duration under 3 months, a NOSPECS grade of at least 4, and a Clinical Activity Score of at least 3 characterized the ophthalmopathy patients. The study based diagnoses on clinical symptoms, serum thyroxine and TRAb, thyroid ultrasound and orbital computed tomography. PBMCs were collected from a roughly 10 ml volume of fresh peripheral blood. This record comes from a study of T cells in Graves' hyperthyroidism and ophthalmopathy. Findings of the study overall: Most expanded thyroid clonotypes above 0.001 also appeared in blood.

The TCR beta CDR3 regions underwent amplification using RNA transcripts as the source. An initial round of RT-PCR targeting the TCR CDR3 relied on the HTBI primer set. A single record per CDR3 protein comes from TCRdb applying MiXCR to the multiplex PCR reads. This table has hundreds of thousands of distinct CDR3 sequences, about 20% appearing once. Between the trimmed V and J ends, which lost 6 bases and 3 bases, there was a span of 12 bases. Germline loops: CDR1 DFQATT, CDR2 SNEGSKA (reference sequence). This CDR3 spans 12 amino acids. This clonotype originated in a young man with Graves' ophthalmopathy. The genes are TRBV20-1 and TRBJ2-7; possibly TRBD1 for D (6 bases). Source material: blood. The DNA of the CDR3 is TGCAGTGCAAAAAGACAGGTCTACGAGCAGTACTTC. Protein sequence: CSAKRQVYEQYF.